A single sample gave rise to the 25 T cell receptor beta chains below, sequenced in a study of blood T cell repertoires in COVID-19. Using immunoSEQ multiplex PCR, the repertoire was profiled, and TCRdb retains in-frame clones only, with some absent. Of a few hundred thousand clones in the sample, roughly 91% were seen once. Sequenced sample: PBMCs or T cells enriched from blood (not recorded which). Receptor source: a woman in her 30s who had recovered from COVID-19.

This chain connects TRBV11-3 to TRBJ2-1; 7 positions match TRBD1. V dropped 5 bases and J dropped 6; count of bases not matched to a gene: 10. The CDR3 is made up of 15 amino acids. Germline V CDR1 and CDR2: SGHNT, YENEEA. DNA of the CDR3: TGTGCCAGCAGCGAAGGGACAGTACAATCCAATGAGCAGTTCTTC. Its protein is CASSEGTVQSNEQFF.

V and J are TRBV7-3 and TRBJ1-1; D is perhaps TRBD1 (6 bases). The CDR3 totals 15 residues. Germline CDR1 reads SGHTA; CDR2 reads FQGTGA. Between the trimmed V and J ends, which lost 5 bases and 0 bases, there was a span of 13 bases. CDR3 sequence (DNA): TGTGCCAGCAGCCAAAGGGGACATTTGAACACTGAAGCTTTCTTT. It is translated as CASSQRGHLNTEAFF.

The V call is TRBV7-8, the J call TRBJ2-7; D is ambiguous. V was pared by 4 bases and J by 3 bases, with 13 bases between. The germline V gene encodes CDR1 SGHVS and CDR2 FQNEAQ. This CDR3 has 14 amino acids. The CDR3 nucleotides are TGTGCCAGCAGCTCCACCGGAGTGGGCTACGAGCAGTACTTC. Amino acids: CASSSTGVGYEQYF. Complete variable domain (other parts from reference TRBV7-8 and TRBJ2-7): GAGVSQSPRYKVAKRGQDVALRCDPISGHVSLFWYQQALGQGPEFLTYFQNEAQLDKSGLPSDRFFAERPEGSVSTLKIQRTQQEDSAVYLCASSSTGVGYEQYFGPGTRLTVT.

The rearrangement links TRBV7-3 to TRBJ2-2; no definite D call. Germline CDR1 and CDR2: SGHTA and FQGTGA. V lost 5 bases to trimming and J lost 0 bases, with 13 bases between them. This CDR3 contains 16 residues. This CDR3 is CASSEQPLANTGELFF. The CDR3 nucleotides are TGTGCCAGCAGCGAGCAACCTCTTGCGAACACCGGGGAGCTGTTTTTT.

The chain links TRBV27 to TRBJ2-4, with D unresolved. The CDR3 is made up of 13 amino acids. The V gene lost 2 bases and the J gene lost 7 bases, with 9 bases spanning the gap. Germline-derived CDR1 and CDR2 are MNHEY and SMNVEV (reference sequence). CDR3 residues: CASSLGQKNIQYF. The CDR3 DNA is TGTGCCAGCAGTTTAGGCCAAAAGAACATTCAGTACTTC.

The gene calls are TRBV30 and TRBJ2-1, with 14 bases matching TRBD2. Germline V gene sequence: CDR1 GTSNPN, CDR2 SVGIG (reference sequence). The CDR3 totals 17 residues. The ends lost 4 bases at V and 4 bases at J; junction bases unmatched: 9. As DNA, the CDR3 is TGTGCCTGGATTGGGACTAGCGGGAGTCGACGGTACAATGAGCAGTTCTTC. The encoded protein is CAWIGTSGSRRYNEQFF.

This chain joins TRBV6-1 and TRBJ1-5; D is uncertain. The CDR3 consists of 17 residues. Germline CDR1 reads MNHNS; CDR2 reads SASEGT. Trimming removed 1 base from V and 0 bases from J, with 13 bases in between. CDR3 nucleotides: TGTGCCAGCAGTGAAGTAGAGACACCGTATAGCAATCAGCCCCAGCATTTT. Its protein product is CASSEVETPYSNQPQHF.

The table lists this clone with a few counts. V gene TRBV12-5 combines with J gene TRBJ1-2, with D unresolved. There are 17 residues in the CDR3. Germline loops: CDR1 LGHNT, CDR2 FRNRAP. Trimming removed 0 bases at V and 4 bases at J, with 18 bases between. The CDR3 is CASGLVLGLQRPYGYTF. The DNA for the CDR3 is TGTGCTAGTGGTTTGGTTCTGGGCCTCCAAAGGCCCTATGGCTACACCTTC.

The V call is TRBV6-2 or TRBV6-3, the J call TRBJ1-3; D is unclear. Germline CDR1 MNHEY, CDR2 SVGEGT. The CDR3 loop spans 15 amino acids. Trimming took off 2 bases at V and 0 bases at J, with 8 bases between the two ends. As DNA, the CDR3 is TGTGCCAGCAGTTACAGGAGGGACTCTGGAAACACCATATATTTT. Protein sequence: CASSYRRDSGNTIYF.

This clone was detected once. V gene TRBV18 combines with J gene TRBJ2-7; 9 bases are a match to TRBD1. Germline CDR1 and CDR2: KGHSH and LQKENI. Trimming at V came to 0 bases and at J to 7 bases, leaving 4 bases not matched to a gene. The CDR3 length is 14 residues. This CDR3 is CASSPPGTGREQYF. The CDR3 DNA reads TGTGCCAGCTCACCACCGGGGACAGGGCGGGAGCAGTACTTC.

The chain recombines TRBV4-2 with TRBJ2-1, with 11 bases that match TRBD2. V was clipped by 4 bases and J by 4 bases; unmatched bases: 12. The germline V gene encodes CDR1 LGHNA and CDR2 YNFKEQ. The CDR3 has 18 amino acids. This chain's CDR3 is CASSRKPPTSGVYNEQFF. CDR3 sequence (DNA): TGTGCCAGCAGCCGAAAGCCCCCGACTAGCGGGGTTTACAATGAGCAGTTCTTC.

For the CDR3, the DNA is TGTGCCAGCAGCAACAGGGGCATGGGGTACGGCGGGGAGCTGTTTTTT. It translates to CASSNRGMGYGGELFF. The chain uses TRBV7-9 and TRBJ2-2, with 7 bases lining up with TRBD1. Looked up from germline, CDR1 is SEHNR and CDR2 is FQNEAQ (reference sequence). The CDR3 covers 16 residues. Trimming at V came to 5 bases and at J to 7 bases, leaving 13 bases not matched to a gene.

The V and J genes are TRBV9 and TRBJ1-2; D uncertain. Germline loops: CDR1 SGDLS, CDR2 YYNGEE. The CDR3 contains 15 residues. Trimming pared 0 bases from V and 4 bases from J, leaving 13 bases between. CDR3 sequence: CASSVELRGSYGYTF. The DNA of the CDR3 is TGTGCCAGCAGCGTAGAATTGCGTGGGAGCTATGGCTACACCTTC.

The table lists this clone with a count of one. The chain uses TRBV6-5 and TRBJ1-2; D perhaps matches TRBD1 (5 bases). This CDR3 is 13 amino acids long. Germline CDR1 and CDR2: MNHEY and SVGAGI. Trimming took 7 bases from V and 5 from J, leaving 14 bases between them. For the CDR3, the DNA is TGTGCCAGCAAAGGAACAGGTCCGTATGGCTACACCTTC. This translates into CASKGTGPYGYTF.

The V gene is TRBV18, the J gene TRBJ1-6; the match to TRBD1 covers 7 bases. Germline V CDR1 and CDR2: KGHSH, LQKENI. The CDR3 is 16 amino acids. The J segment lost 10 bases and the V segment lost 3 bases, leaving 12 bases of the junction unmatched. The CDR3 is CASSPKAGGQYSPLHF. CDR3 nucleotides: TGTGCCAGCTCACCGAAAGCGGGGGGACAGTACTCACCCCTCCACTTT.

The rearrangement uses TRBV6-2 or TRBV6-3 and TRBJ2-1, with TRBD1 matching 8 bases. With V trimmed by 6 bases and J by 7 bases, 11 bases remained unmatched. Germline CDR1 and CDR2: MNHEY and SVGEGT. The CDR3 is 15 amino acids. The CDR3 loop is CASSDRGRRGNEQFF. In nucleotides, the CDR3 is TGTGCCAGCAGCGACAGGGGCCGTCGAGGGAATGAGCAGTTCTTC.

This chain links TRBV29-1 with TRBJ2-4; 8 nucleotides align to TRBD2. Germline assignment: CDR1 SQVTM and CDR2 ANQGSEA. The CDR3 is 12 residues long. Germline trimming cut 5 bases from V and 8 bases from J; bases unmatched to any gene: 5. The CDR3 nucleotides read TGCAGCGTTCATCCGGGAGGGCACATTCAGTACTTC. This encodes CSVHPGGHIQYF.

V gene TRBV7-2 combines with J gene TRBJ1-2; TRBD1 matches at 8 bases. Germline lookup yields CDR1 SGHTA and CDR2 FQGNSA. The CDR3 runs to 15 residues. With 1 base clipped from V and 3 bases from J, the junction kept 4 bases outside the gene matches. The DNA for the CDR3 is TGTGCCAGCAGCTTAGTAGGGACAGGTGACTATGGCTACACCTTC. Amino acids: CASSLVGTGDYGYTF.

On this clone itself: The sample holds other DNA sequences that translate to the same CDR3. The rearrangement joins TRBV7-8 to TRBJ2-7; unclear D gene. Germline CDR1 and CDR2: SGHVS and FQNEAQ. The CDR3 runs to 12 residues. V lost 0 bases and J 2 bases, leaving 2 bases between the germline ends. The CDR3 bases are TGTGCCAGCAGCTTAGCCGCCTACGAGCAGTACTTC. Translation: CASSLAAYEQYF.

The CDR3, as DNA: TGTGCCAGCAGCTCATTCAGCGGGGAGAGCGAGCAGTACTTC. Protein sequence: CASSSFSGESEQYF. The J gene is TRBJ2-7, the V gene TRBV11-2, with 7 bases identical to TRBD2. The V gene end was trimmed by 4 bases and the J gene end by 6 bases; junction bases not matched to a gene: 9. Germline V gene lookup returns CDR1 SGHAT and CDR2 FQNNGV. CDR3 length: 14 residues.

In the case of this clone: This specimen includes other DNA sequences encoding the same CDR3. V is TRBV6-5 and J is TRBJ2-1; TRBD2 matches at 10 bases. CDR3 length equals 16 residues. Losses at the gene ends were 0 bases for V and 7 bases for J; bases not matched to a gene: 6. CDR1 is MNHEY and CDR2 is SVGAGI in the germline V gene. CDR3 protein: CASSYSGAGGRNEQFF. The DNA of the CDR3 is TGTGCCAGCAGTTACTCGGGAGCGGGAGGGCGAAATGAGCAGTTCTTC.

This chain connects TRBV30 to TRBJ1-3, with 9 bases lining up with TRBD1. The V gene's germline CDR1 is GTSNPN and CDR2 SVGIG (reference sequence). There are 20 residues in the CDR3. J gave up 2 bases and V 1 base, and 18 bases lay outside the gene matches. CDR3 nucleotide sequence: TGTGCCTGGAGTGACCCGTACGTCGGGACAGGGCCCCCGGCTGGAAACACCATATATTTT. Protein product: CAWSDPYVGTGPPAGNTIYF.

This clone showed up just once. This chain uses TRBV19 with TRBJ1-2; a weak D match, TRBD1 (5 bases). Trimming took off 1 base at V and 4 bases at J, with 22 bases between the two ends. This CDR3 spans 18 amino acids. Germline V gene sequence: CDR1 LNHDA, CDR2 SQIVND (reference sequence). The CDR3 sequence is CASSIVGDRALRIYGYTF. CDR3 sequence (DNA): TGTGCCAGTAGTATAGTAGGAGACAGAGCCCTACGAATCTATGGCTACACCTTC.

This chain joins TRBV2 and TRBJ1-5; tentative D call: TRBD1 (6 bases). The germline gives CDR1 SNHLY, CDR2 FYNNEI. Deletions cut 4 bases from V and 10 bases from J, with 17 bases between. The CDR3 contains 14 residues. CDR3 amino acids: CASSVDSSAGPQHF. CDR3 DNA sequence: TGTGCCAGCAGTGTGGACAGCTCCGCGGGTCCCCAGCATTTT.

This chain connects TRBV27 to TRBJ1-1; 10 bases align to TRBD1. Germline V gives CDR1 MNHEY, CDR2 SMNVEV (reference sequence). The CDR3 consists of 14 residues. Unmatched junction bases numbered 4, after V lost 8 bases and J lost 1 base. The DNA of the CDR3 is TGTGCCAGCCGACAGGGGGCGTCGAACACTGAAGCTTTCTTT. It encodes CASRQGASNTEAFF.